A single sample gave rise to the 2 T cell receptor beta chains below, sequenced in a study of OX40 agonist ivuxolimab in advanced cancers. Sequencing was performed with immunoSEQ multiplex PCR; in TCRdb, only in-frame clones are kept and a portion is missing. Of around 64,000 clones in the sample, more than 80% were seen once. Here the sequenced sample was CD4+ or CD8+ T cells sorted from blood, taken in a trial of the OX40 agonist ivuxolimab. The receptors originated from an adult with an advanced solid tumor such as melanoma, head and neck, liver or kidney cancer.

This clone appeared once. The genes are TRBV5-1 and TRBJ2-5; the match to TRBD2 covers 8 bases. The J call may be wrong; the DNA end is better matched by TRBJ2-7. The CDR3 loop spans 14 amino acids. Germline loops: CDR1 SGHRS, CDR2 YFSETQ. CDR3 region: CASSPGGGNYEQYF. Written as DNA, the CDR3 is TGCGCCAGCAGCCCCGGGGGGGGCAACTACGAGCAGTACTTC.

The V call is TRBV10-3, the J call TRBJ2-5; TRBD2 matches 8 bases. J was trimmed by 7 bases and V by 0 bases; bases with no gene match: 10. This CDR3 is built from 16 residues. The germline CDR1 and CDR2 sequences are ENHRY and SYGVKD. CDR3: CAISESILREDGTQYF. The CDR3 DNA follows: TGTGCCATCAGTGAGTCGATTCTGCGGGAGGATGGGACCCAGTACTTC.